A single sample gave rise to the 32 T cell receptor beta chains below, sequenced in a study of blood T cell repertoires in COVID-19. Produced via immunoSEQ multiplex PCR; TCRdb's table is partial and in-frame only. The sample has about 42,000 clones, 89% seen once; the top ten hold roughly 6.4%. The sequenced material came from peripheral blood. These receptors came from a human donor in a cohort sampled during active COVID-19.

This chain links TRBV4-3 with TRBJ1-1; possibly TRBD1 for D (5 bases). Trimming took off 8 bases at V and 10 bases at J, with 17 bases between the two ends. Germline V gene lookup returns CDR1 LGHNA and CDR2 YSLEER. CDR3 size: 12 residues. The chain's CDR3 is CASGFRGLAAFF. CDR3 in DNA: TGCGCCAGCGGCTTTAGGGGTCTGGCAGCTTTCTTT.

This clone was seen a few times. The chain uses TRBV10-3 and TRBJ2-2; TRBD1 agrees at 8 bases. Per the germline V gene, CDR1 is ENHRY and CDR2 is SYGVKD. The junction had 9 bases not matched to a gene; V was cut back by 5 bases and J by 4 bases. This CDR3 region has 16 residues. CDR3 DNA: TGTGCCATCAGTCTCCAGGTGGGACAGGCCACCGGGGAGCTGTTTTTT. Amino acids: CAISLQVGQATGELFF.

The chain recombines TRBV3-1 (or the pseudogene TRBV3-2) with TRBJ2-7, with TRBD2 matching 8 bases. Germline-derived CDR1 and CDR2 are LGHDT and YNNKEL (reference sequence). Trimming cost V 6 bases and J 1 base; bases outside gene matches: 11. The CDR3 covers 16 residues. The DNA of the CDR3 is TGTGCCAGCAGTCGGTCGGCTAGCGGGCATTCCTACGAGCAGTACTTC. Translation: CASSRSASGHSYEQYF.

V and J are TRBV3-1 (or the pseudogene TRBV3-2) and TRBJ2-5; weak D call: TRBD1 (5 bases). Germline CDR1 is LGHDT and CDR2 is YNNKEL (reference sequence). Trimming took off 3 bases at V and 8 bases at J, with 10 bases between the two ends. This CDR3 has 12 amino acids. Here the CDR3 reads CASSHDQGTQYF. CDR3 DNA: TGTGCCAGCAGCCATGATCAGGGTACCCAGTACTTC.

This chain links TRBV18 with TRBJ2-1, with 7 bases matching TRBD1. With V trimmed by 0 bases and J by 11 bases, 7 bases remained unmatched. The germline CDR1 and CDR2 sequences are KGHSH and LQKENI. The CDR3 covers 14 residues. The CDR3 sequence: CASSPPIGGDKQFF. CDR3 in DNA: TGTGCCAGCTCACCACCAATAGGGGGCGATAAGCAGTTCTTC. The full variable domain, in which reference TRBV18 and TRBJ2-1 provide the parts outside the CDR3, is NAGVMQNPRHLVRRRGQEARLRCSPMKGHSHVYWYRQLPEEGLKFMVYLQKENIIDESGMPKERFSAEFPKEGPSILRIQQVVRGDSAAYFCASSPPIGGDKQFFGPGTRLTVL.

The chain joins TRBV6-5 to TRBJ2-7, with 12 nucleotides matching TRBD2. With V trimmed by 11 bases and J by 7 bases, 6 bases remained unmatched. Looked up from germline, CDR1 is MNHEY and CDR2 is SVGAGI. This CDR3 has 12 amino acids. The CDR3 DNA is TGTGCCCTCGGACTAGCGGGGAAAGAGCAGTACTTC. Protein product: CALGLAGKEQYF.

The rearrangement uses TRBV5-6 and TRBJ2-1; D ambiguous. Between the trimmed V and J ends, which lost 2 bases and 3 bases, there was a span of 3 bases. This CDR3 is 12 amino acids long. Germline V CDR1 and CDR2: SGHDT, YYEEEE. CDR3 coding DNA: TGTGCCAGCAGCTTCAGCTACAATGAGCAGTTCTTC. Translating gives CASSFSYNEQFF.

This clone was seen only once. The rearrangement joins TRBV28 to TRBJ1-2; D is possibly TRBD1 (6 bases). V was clipped by 10 bases and J by 6 bases, with 18 bases between them. The germline V gene encodes CDR1 MDHEN and CDR2 SYDVKM. The CDR3 sequence is 13 residues long. The CDR3 region has the DNA TGTGCCACCCTTGGTAACAGGGACGATGGCTACACCTTC. Translated, it gives CATLGNRDDGYTF.

The J gene is TRBJ2-7, the V gene TRBV3-1 (or the pseudogene TRBV3-2); perhaps TRBD1 as D (5 bases). The V gene's germline CDR1 is LGHDT and CDR2 YNNKEL (reference sequence). V was trimmed by 3 bases and J by 3 bases, leaving 12 bases between them. There are 14 residues in the CDR3. CDR3 DNA sequence: TGTGCCAGCAGCCATCCAGGGTCAAGCTACGAGCAGTACTTC. Translating it yields CASSHPGSSYEQYF.

This clone was seen only once. The rearrangement links TRBV21-1 to TRBJ2-1; the table assigns TRBD2, which was not confirmed against the DNA. TRBV21-1 is reported as a pseudogene. CDR3 size: 18 residues. Here the CDR3 reads CASSSMGTSGRGINEQFF. The DNA of the CDR3 is TGTGCCAGCAGCTCGATGGGGACTAGCGGGAGAGGAATCAATGAGCAGTTCTTC.

Here the CDR3 reads CASSSGLSGNTIYF. The CDR3 bases are TGTGCCAGCAGCTCGGGATTGTCTGGAAACACCATATATTTT. The gene calls are TRBV5-4 and TRBJ1-3, with D hard to call. The CDR3 spans 14 residues. The germline gives CDR1 SGHNT, CDR2 YYREEE (reference sequence). With 3 bases removed from V and 1 base from J, the gap between germline ends came to 8 bases.

This rearrangement joins TRBV30 to TRBJ2-1; 9 bases fit TRBD1. The junction had 4 bases not matched to a gene; V was cut back by 1 base and J by 6 bases. The CDR3 runs 14 residues. The germline gives CDR1 GTSNPN, CDR2 SVGIG (reference sequence). The CDR3 loop reads CAWSGDRAGNEQFF. The CDR3 region has the DNA TGTGCCTGGAGTGGGGACAGGGCTGGCAATGAGCAGTTCTTC.

The chain joins TRBV2 to TRBJ2-3; TRBD2 is a possible D gene (7 bases). The CDR3 totals 17 residues. V was trimmed by 5 bases and J by 5 bases, leaving 23 bases between them. From germline, CDR1 is SNHLY and CDR2 FYNNEI. CDR3 DNA: TGTGCCAGCAGTAGGGGGTTGGCGGGAGCAGTGAAAGATACGCAGTATTTT. Translating it yields CASSRGLAGAVKDTQYF.

J is TRBJ1-5 and V is TRBV6-2 or TRBV6-3; TRBD1 might be the D (6 bases). Trimming took off 6 bases at V and 4 bases at J, with 19 bases between the two ends. Germline CDR1 is MNHEY and CDR2 is SVGEGT. The CDR3 loop spans 16 amino acids. The CDR3 region is CASSPVQQGVNQPQHF. In DNA form, the CDR3 reads TGTGCCAGCAGCCCAGTACAACAGGGTGTAAATCAGCCCCAGCATTTT.

This rearrangement joins TRBV4-3 to TRBJ2-2; D is perhaps TRBD2 (5 bases). This CDR3 spans 17 amino acids. V lost 0 bases and J 7 bases, leaving 18 bases between the germline ends. The V gene's germline CDR1 is LGHNA and CDR2 YSLEER. CDR3 coding DNA: TGCGCCAGCAGCCAAGATCATTACGGACTTCCAGGCGGGGAGCTGTTTTTT. Amino acids: CASSQDHYGLPGGELFF.

The chain joins TRBV6-5 to TRBJ2-1, with 8 positions matching TRBD2. V was clipped by 6 bases and J by 3 bases; unmatched bases: 7. The CDR3 covers 15 residues. Germline-derived CDR1 and CDR2 are MNHEY and SVGAGI. The CDR3 sequence: CASSPRLAGYNEQFF. The DNA of the CDR3 is TGTGCCAGCAGCCCCCGTCTAGCGGGCTACAATGAGCAGTTCTTC.

The chain couples TRBV19 to TRBJ2-7, with 7 bases matching TRBD2. The CDR3 is 15 residues long. The V segment lost 6 bases and the J segment 2 bases; nucleotides outside the gene matches: 10. In germline, CDR1 is LNHDA, CDR2 SQIVND (reference sequence). CDR3 sequence (DNA): TGTGCCAGTAGAGCTACTGCGGGAGTGACCTACGAGCAGTACTTC. Translated, it gives CASRATAGVTYEQYF.

This clone was counted once. The chain joins TRBV9 to TRBJ2-1; tentative D call: TRBD2 (5 bases). Trimming pared 4 bases from V and 5 bases from J, leaving 13 bases between. The CDR3 loop spans 14 amino acids. Germline V gives CDR1 SGDLS, CDR2 YYNGEE. The CDR3 loop is CASSPTDWDNEQFF. In nucleotides, the CDR3 is TGTGCCAGCAGCCCAACGGACTGGGACAATGAGCAGTTCTTC.

The chain employs TRBV7-2 and TRBJ2-3, with TRBD2 as a possible D gene (6 bases). Trimming took 6 bases from V and 7 from J, leaving 20 bases between them. The CDR3 is made up of 15 amino acids. Germline lookup yields CDR1 SGHTA and CDR2 FQGNSA. CDR3 sequence (DNA): TGTGCCAGCAGTTCACCGGGACTGCACATAAATACGCAGTATTTT. Translating it yields CASSSPGLHINTQYF.

The chain links TRBV15 to TRBJ2-1; weak D call: TRBD2 (7 bases). The germline CDR1 and CDR2 sequences are LNHNV and YYDKDF (reference sequence). This CDR3 is built from 16 residues. V lost 4 bases to trimming and J lost 6 bases, with 19 bases between them. The CDR3 loop is CATSTGRGGGINEQFF. DNA of the CDR3: TGTGCCACCAGCACCGGTAGGGGGGGAGGAATCAATGAGCAGTTCTTC.

This clone turned up a few times. The chain carries TRBV29-1 and TRBJ1-4; 7 bases match TRBD1. V lost 4 bases and J lost 4; bases outside the gene matches: 3. Per germline, CDR1 SQVTM and CDR2 ANQGSEA. This CDR3 contains 13 residues. The CDR3 protein is CSVVGDSNEKLFF. In DNA, the CDR3 is TGCAGCGTTGTAGGGGACAGTAATGAAAAACTGTTTTTT.

For the CDR3, the DNA is TGTGCCAGCAGCCCGCCGGGACAGGCGAACACCGGGGAGCTGTTTTTT. It translates to CASSPPGQANTGELFF. This chain uses TRBV7-8 with TRBJ2-2, with 8 bases fitting TRBD1. The CDR3 is made up of 16 amino acids. J lost 0 bases, V lost 5 bases, and 5 bases had no gene match. CDR1 and CDR2 from the germline V gene are SGHVS and FQNEAQ.

This clone has more than one count but fewer than ten. The chain joins TRBV7-4 to TRBJ1-3, with D possibly matching TRBD1 (5 bases). CDR1 is SGHVT and CDR2 is SQSDAQ in the germline V gene. V dropped 5 bases and J dropped 4 bases, with 18 bases sitting between them. CDR3 length: 16 residues. This CDR3 is CASSTAGGSPGNTIYF. CDR3 nucleotide sequence: TGTGCCAGCAGCACCGCGGGGGGGTCCCCCGGAAACACCATATATTTT.

The chain couples TRBV30 to TRBJ1-1; D is unclear. The CDR3 covers 11 residues. Trimming took off 3 bases at V and 5 bases at J, with 7 bases between the two ends. Germline CDR1 GTSNPN, CDR2 SVGIG (reference sequence). CDR3 coding DNA: TGTGCCTGGAGCTTCAGAACTGAAGCTTTCTTT. Amino acids: CAWSFRTEAFF.

This clone has a single count. The rearrangement links TRBV4-3 to TRBJ1-1; the D gene is possibly TRBD1 (6 bases). The CDR3 has 15 residues. CDR1 and CDR2 from the germline V gene are LGHNA and YSLEER. V lost 4 bases, J lost 4 bases, and 16 bases lay in between. This CDR3 reads CASSRAQGRATEAFF. Written as DNA, the CDR3 is TGCGCCAGCAGCCGAGCACAGGGCCGGGCCACTGAAGCTTTCTTT.

Only one count was recorded for this clone. The CDR3 sequence is CASSILTVNTEAFF. CDR3 coding DNA: TGTGCCAGTAGTATTCTGACAGTTAACACTGAAGCTTTCTTT. This chain uses TRBV19 with TRBJ1-1, with TRBD1 as a possible D gene (5 bases). The CDR3 is 14 residues long. Trimming took 3 bases from V and 2 from J, leaving 10 bases between them. Germline CDR1 reads LNHDA; CDR2 reads SQIVND (reference sequence). Variable domain in full (rest from reference TRBV19 and TRBJ1-1): DGGITQSPKYLFRKEGQNVTLSCEQNLNHDAMYWYRQDPGQGLRLIYYSQIVNDFQKGDIAEGYSVSREKKESFPLTVTSAQKNPTAFYLCASSILTVNTEAFFGQGTRLTVV.

The chain couples TRBV27 to TRBJ2-2; a weak D match, TRBD1 (5 bases). The germline gives CDR1 MNHEY, CDR2 SMNVEV (reference sequence). The ends were cut back, 2 bases at V and 8 bases at J, with 9 bases in the middle. The CDR3 runs 13 residues. This CDR3 is CASSLVGPGELFF. DNA of the CDR3: TGTGCCAGCAGTTTAGTGGGGCCGGGGGAGCTGTTTTTT.

The chain couples TRBV6-6 to TRBJ1-5; 7 bases are a match to TRBD1. The junction had 3 bases not matched to a gene; V was cut back by 8 bases and J by 2 bases. Germline V gives CDR1 MNHNY, CDR2 SVGAGI (reference sequence). The CDR3 runs to 13 residues. The DNA of the CDR3 is TGTGCCAGCCAAGACAGGGGCAATCAGCCCCAGCATTTT. Translating gives CASQDRGNQPQHF.

The chain joins TRBV15 to TRBJ1-1, with no clear D. Germline V gene data show CDR1 as LNHNV and CDR2 as YYDKDF (reference sequence). Between the trimmed V and J ends, which lost 5 bases and 5 bases, there was a span of 9 bases. This CDR3 is built from 12 residues. The CDR3 bases are TGTGCCACCAGCTTTGAGGGTACTGAAGCTTTCTTT. Translation gives CATSFEGTEAFF.

This clone showed up just a few times. The rearrangement uses TRBV5-1 and TRBJ2-5; 7 bases are a match to TRBD1. The CDR3 runs 15 residues. V lost 5 bases, J lost 7 bases, and 14 bases stayed unmatched. The V gene's germline CDR1 is SGHRS and CDR2 YFSETQ. DNA of the CDR3: TGCGCCAGCAGTTGGGCTGACAGGGACCCAAGGACCCAGTACTTC. As protein: CASSWADRDPRTQYF.

This chain joins TRBV19 and TRBJ2-7; D possibly corresponds to TRBD1 (5 bases). Germline CDR1 LNHDA, CDR2 SQIVND (reference sequence). This CDR3 has 16 amino acids. Trimming shortened V by 5 bases and J by 2 bases, and 19 bases separated the two germline ends. The CDR3 loop is CASSLTPSAGTYEQYF. The DNA of the CDR3 is TGTGCCAGTAGTCTCACCCCGTCGGCAGGGACCTACGAGCAGTACTTC.

This sequence joins TRBV7-9 and TRBJ1-1; D unclear. The ends were cut back, 1 base at V and 6 bases at J, with 9 bases in the middle. The germline CDR1 and CDR2 sequences are SEHNR and FQNEAQ (reference sequence). CDR3 length: 13 amino acids. The CDR3 sequence is CASSLETESEAFF. CDR3 in DNA: TGTGCCAGCAGCTTAGAAACAGAGTCTGAAGCTTTCTTT.